Sequencing of this T cell receptor (beta chain) was carried out in a study of T cells in Graves' hyperthyroidism and ophthalmopathy. Many counts were recorded for this clonotype. Amplification of TCR beta CDR3 regions used RNA as the template. HTBI primers drove first-round RT-PCR of the TCR CDR3. TCRdb fed the multiplex PCR reads into MiXCR, producing one record per CDR3 protein. The profile shows some 560,000 distinct CDR3 sequences, 14% of them singletons. This TCR derives from a woman in her thirties or forties with Graves' hyperthyroidism. The specimen sequenced was blood.

The CDR3 DNA is TGTGCCAGCTCACCACCCTCCATCACTGAAGCTTTCTTT. Its translation is CASSPPSITEAFF. The gene calls are TRBV18 and TRBJ1-1, with D uncertain. Germline values: CDR1 KGHSH, CDR2 LQKENI. CDR3 length: 13 amino acids. Trimming stripped 0 bases from V and 4 bases from J, with 6 bases between.